One sample yielded the 22 T cell receptor beta chains listed below, sequenced in a study of human T cells and chemical hapten exposure. Time point indicated: pre-sensitization, week 0. Sample treatment: therapeutic diphenylcyclopropenone sensitization with weekly scalp DPC. MiXCR, run by TCRdb on the RACE reads, gives a single entry per CDR3 protein. The sample records 250,000 or so distinct CDR3 sequences, approximately 8.6% being singletons. This sample comprised whole blood, obtained in connection with sensitization to the hapten diphenylcyclopropenone (DPC). These TCRs come from a woman aged 40-49 years with alopecia areata. Some clones in this sample may be carry-over from other donors' samples.

This clonotype was counted between two and nine times. J is TRBJ1-2 and V is TRBV7-2; 8 bases fit TRBD1. The ends lost 5 bases at V and 6 bases at J; junction bases unmatched: 8. The CDR3 spans 14 residues. CDR1 is SGHTA and CDR2 is FQGNSA in the germline V gene. The CDR3 protein is CASSRGQGVDGYTF. The CDR3 DNA is TGTGCCAGCAGCCGAGGACAGGGCGTTGATGGCTACACCTTC.

In this sample, this clonotype turned up a few times. This sequence joins TRBV7-9 and TRBJ1-1; TRBD1 might be the D (5 bases). Trimming removed 6 bases at V and 3 bases at J, with 11 bases between. The CDR3 is 13 amino acids. Germline CDR1 is SEHNR and CDR2 is FQNEAQ (reference sequence). CDR3 protein: CASRRTQDTEAFF. The CDR3 nucleotides are TGTGCCAGCAGACGGACACAGGACACTGAAGCTTTCTTT.

CDR3: CASSETSGRTNVLTF. The CDR3 coding sequence is TGTGCCAGCAGTGAGACTAGCGGGAGGACCAACGTCCTGACTTTC. The genes are TRBV6-2 or TRBV6-3 and TRBJ2-6; the match to TRBD2 covers 13 bases. The V and J ends lost 5 bases and 8 bases, in that order; junction bases with no gene match: 3. This CDR3 is 15 amino acids long. The germline CDR1 and CDR2 sequences are MNHEY and SVGEGT.

The table lists this clonotype with a few counts. V is TRBV20-1 and J is TRBJ2-7; TRBD2 matches at 9 bases. This CDR3 has 15 amino acids. The V and J ends lost 0 bases and 3 bases, in that order; junction bases with no gene match: 6. CDR1 DFQATT and CDR2 SNEGSKA come from the germline V gene (reference sequence). CDR3 in DNA: TGCAGTGCTAGAGATCTGGCTAGCGGGAACTACGAGCAGTACTTC. Amino acids: CSARDLASGNYEQYF.

This clonotype has a count of ten or more. The V gene is TRBV12-3 or TRBV12-4, the J gene TRBJ1-5; D is uncertain. The V end lost 5 bases, the J end lost 5 bases, and 16 bases lay between the germline ends. The CDR3 has 15 amino acids. CDR3 DNA: TGTGCCAGCAGTGACCTAGCAACTCCTTATCAGCCCCAGCATTTT. It is translated as CASSDLATPYQPQHF.

This clonotype was detected a few times. The chain couples TRBV7-9 to TRBJ2-3; D is perhaps TRBD1 or TRBD2 (5 bases each). Germline V gene data show CDR1 as SEHNR and CDR2 as FQNEAQ (reference sequence). This CDR3 has 14 amino acids. Trimming shortened V by 5 bases and J by 4 bases, and 13 bases separated the two germline ends. The CDR3 is CASSPGTAPDTQYF. The CDR3, as DNA: TGTGCCAGCAGCCCCGGGACCGCGCCAGATACGCAGTATTTT. Together with reference TRBV7-9 and TRBJ2-3, the CDR3 gives the full variable domain: DTGVSQNPRHKITKRGQNVTFRCDPISEHNRLYWYRQTLGQGPEFLTYFQNEAQLEKSRLLSDRFSAERPKGSFSTLEIQRTEQGDSAMYLCASSPGTAPDTQYFGPGTRLTVL.

The J gene is TRBJ2-7, the V gene TRBV7-2; D is uncertain. V lost 3 bases and J lost 5, with 11 bases in between. The CDR3 length is 13 residues. Germline CDR1 reads SGHTA; CDR2 reads FQGNSA. The CDR3: CASSFGLSHEQYF. In DNA form, the CDR3 reads TGTGCCAGCAGCTTCGGGCTATCCCACGAGCAGTACTTC.

This clonotype showed up just a few times. The chain uses TRBV28 and TRBJ2-7; perhaps D is TRBD1 or TRBD2 (6 bases each). There are 15 residues in the CDR3. Germline V lookup: CDR1 MDHEN, CDR2 SYDVKM. V gave up 4 bases and J gave up 0 bases, with 13 bases separating them. The chain's CDR3 is CASSSGGGGSYEQYF. Here the CDR3 DNA reads TGTGCCAGCAGTTCCGGTGGAGGGGGCTCCTACGAGCAGTACTTC.

This clonotype was counted ten times or more. The chain links TRBV4-3 to TRBJ2-1, with D tentatively TRBD1 (7 bases). Trimming stripped 7 bases from V and 0 bases from J, with 19 bases between. The V gene's germline CDR1 is LGHNA and CDR2 YSLEER. The CDR3 extends over 17 amino acids. This chain's CDR3 is CASISSWRDSSYNEQFF. The CDR3 DNA is TGCGCCAGCATCAGCTCCTGGCGGGACAGCTCCTACAATGAGCAGTTCTTC.

This sequence joins TRBV28 and TRBJ2-5; no firm D call. With 4 bases removed from V and 5 bases from J, the gap between germline ends came to 14 bases. The CDR3 totals 14 residues. Looked up from germline, CDR1 is MDHEN and CDR2 is SYDVKM. The CDR3 here is CASSWSQVRETQYF. CDR3 bases: TGTGCCAGCAGTTGGTCCCAGGTCAGGGAGACCCAGTACTTC.

The table lists this clonotype with a few counts. DNA for the CDR3: TGTGCCAGCAGCCAAGATCCGGGACTAGCGGGAGGTGGGAATGAGCAGTTCTTC. Amino acids: CASSQDPGLAGGGNEQFF. The V and J genes are TRBV3-1 and TRBJ2-1; 15 bases align to TRBD2. This CDR3 is built from 18 residues. Trimming cost V 0 bases and J 7 bases; bases outside gene matches: 7. CDR1 is LGHDT and CDR2 is YNNKEL in the germline V gene (reference sequence).

The chain uses TRBV20-1 and TRBJ1-1, with TRBD1 as a possible D gene (6 bases). Germline V gene sequence: CDR1 DFQATT, CDR2 SNEGSKA (reference sequence). This CDR3 is 11 amino acids long. CDR3 DNA sequence: TGCAGGGAAGACAGGCTCACTGAAGCTTTCTTT. Its protein is CREDRLTEAFF.

This rearrangement joins TRBV20-1 to TRBJ2-3; D uncertain. Germline CDR1 DFQATT, CDR2 SNEGSKA (reference sequence). V lost 7 bases to trimming and J lost 4 bases, with 12 bases between them. This CDR3 region has 12 residues. The DNA for the CDR3 is TGCAGTGAACAGACCAGCCCAGATACGCAGTATTTT. It encodes CSEQTSPDTQYF.

This clonotype turned up a few times. This chain joins TRBV3-1 and TRBJ1-3; unclear D gene. V was shortened by 4 bases and J by 3 bases, with 10 bases between the two germline ends. CDR3 size: 14 residues. Germline CDR1 reads LGHDT; CDR2 reads YNNKEL (reference sequence). Here the CDR3 DNA reads TGTGCCAGCAGCCCCAACATGGATGGAAACACCATATATTTT. Translating it yields CASSPNMDGNTIYF.

The rearrangement uses TRBV6-2 or TRBV6-3 and TRBJ1-2; D is undetermined. With 2 bases removed from V and 2 bases from J, the gap between germline ends came to 9 bases. CDR1 and CDR2 from the germline V gene are MNHEY and SVGEGT. The CDR3 covers 14 residues. The CDR3 DNA reads TGTGCCAGCAGTTACGGAAACGGGAACTATGGCTACACCTTC. It is translated as CASSYGNGNYGYTF.

The rearrangement links TRBV11-1 to TRBJ2-1; TRBD2 agrees at 10 bases. This CDR3 region has 15 residues. The J segment lost 8 bases and the V segment lost 3 bases, leaving 7 bases of the junction unmatched. Germline lookup yields CDR1 SGHAT and CDR2 FQDESV (reference sequence). The chain's CDR3 is CASSFFASGGYEQFF. As DNA, the CDR3 is TGTGCCAGCAGCTTTTTTGCTAGCGGGGGCTATGAGCAGTTCTTC.

This clonotype was recorded at least ten times. The gene calls are TRBV6-2 or TRBV6-3 and TRBJ2-7, with no clear D. The CDR3 is made up of 12 amino acids. The V end was cut by 2 bases, the J end by 6 bases, with 8 bases between. The germline gives CDR1 MNHEY, CDR2 SVGEGT. The CDR3 DNA reads as TGTGCCAGCAGTTACACGAGATCCGAGCAGTACTTC. Translating gives CASSYTRSEQYF.

The CDR3 region is CASSQVGGSGDTQYF. The CDR3 nucleotides are TGCGCCAGCAGCCAAGTAGGCGGGAGTGGTGATACGCAGTATTTT. The gene calls are TRBV4-1 and TRBJ2-3, with 7 bases lining up with TRBD2. Trimming cost V 1 base and J 6 bases; bases outside gene matches: 7. The germline V gene encodes CDR1 MGHRA and CDR2 YSYEKL. The CDR3 extends over 15 amino acids.

The chain uses TRBV5-1 and TRBJ2-5; 9 nucleotides match TRBD2. There are 15 residues in the CDR3. The germline V gene has CDR1 SGHRS and CDR2 YFSETQ. The J segment lost 0 bases and the V segment lost 2 bases, leaving 2 bases of the junction unmatched. CDR3 nucleotides: TGCGCCAGCAGCTTCTCTAGCGGGAACCAAGAGACCCAGTACTTC. Translated, it gives CASSFSSGNQETQYF.

This clonotype was seen many times. The chain joins TRBV20-1 to TRBJ2-3, with D uncertain. Per germline, CDR1 DFQATT and CDR2 SNEGSKA (reference sequence). This CDR3 has 14 amino acids. V was clipped by 5 bases and J by 2 bases, with 14 bases between them. This CDR3 is CSALRLTNTDTQYF. CDR3 nucleotides: TGCAGTGCTCTTCGACTTACCAACACAGATACGCAGTATTTT.

This clonotype has more than one count but fewer than ten. J is TRBJ2-5 and V is TRBV29-1; no clear D gene. Between the trimmed V and J ends, which lost 4 bases and 4 bases, there was a span of 7 bases. CDR1 is SQVTM, CDR2 ANQGSEA, per germline. This CDR3 has 11 amino acids. CDR3 coding DNA: TGCAGCGTTGTCCAGGTAGAGACCCAGTACTTC. This codes for CSVVQVETQYF.

The chain uses TRBV18 and TRBJ2-3, with D possibly TRBD1 on 6 matching bases. Germline V gene sequence: CDR1 KGHSH, CDR2 LQKENI. The ends were cut back, 2 bases at V and 3 bases at J, with 15 bases in the middle. The CDR3 has 16 residues. The CDR3 is CASSPLNRARTDTQYF. The CDR3 nucleotides read TGTGCCAGCTCACCATTAAACAGGGCGAGGACAGATACGCAGTATTTT.